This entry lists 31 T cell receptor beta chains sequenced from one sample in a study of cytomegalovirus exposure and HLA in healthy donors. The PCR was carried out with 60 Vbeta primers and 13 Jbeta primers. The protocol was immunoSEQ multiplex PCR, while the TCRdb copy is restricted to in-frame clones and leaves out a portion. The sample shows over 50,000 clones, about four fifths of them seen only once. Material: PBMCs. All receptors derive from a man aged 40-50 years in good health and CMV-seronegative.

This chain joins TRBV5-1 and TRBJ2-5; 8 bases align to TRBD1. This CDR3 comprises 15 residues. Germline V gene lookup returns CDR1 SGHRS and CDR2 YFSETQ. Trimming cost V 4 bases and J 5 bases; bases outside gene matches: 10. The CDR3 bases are TGCGCCAGCAGCCAACTACAGGGGGATGGGGAGACCCAGTACTTC. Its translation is CASSQLQGDGETQYF.

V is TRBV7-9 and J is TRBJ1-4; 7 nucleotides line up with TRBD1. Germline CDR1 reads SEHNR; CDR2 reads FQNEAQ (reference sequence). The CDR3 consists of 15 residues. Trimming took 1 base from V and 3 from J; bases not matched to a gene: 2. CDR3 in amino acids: CASSLEGAANEKLFF. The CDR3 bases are TGTGCCAGCAGCTTAGAGGGGGCAGCTAATGAAAAACTGTTTTTT.

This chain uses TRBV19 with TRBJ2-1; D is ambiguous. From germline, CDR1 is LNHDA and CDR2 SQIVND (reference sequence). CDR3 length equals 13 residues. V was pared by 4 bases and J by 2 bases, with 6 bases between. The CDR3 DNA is TGTGCCAGTAGTACCCCTACCTACAATGAGCAGTTCTTC. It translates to CASSTPTYNEQFF.

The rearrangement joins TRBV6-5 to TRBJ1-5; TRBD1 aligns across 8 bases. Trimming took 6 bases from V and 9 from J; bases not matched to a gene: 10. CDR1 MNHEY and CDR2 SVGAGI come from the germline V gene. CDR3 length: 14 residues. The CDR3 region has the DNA TGTGCCAGCAGATCTTCAGGGGGCGTGGGGCCCCAGCATTTT. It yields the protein CASRSSGGVGPQHF.

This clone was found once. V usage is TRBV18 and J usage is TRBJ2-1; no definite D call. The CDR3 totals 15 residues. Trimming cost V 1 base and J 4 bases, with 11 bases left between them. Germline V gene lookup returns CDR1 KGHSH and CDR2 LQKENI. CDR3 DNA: TGTGCCAGCTCACCACACCCCGGTTCTTACAATGAGCAGTTCTTC. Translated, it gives CASSPHPGSYNEQFF.

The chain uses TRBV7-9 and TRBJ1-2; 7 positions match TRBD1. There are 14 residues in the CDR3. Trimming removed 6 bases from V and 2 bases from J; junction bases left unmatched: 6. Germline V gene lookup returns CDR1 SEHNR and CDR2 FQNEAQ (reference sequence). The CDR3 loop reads CASRGDSGNYGYTF. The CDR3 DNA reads TGTGCCAGCAGGGGGGACAGCGGAAACTATGGCTACACCTTC.

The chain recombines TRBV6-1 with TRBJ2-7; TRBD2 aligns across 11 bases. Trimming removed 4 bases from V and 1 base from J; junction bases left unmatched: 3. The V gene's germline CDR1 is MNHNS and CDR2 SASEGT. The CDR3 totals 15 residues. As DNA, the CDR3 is TGTGCCAGCAGTGCGACTAGCGGGGTGTCCTACGAGCAGTACGTC. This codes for CASSATSGVSYEQYV.

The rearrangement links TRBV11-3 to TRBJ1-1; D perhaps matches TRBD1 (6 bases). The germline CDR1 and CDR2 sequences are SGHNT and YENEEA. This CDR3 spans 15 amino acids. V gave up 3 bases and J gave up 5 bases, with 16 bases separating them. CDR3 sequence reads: CASSLLSQGKTEAFF. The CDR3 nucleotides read TGTGCCAGCAGCTTGTTATCCCAGGGGAAGACTGAAGCTTTCTTT. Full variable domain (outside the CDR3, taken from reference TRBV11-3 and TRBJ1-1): EAGVVQSPRYKIIEKKQPVAFWCNPISGHNTLYWYLQNLGQGPELLIRYENEEAVDDSQLPKDRFSAERLKGVDSTLKIQPAELGDSAVYLCASSLLSQGKTEAFFGQGTRLTVV.

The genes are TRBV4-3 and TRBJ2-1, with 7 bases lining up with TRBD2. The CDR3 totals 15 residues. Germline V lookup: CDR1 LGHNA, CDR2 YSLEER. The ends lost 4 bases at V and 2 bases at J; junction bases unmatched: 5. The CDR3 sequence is CASSRLADPYNEQFF. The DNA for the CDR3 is TGCGCCAGCAGCCGACTAGCAGATCCCTACAATGAGCAGTTCTTC.

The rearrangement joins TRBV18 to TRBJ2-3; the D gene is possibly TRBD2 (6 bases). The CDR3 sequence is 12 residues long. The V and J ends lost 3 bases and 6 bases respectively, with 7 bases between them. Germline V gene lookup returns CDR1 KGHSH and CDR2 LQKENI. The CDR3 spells CASSPEGDTQYF. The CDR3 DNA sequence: TGTGCCAGCTCACCGGAGGGCGATACGCAGTATTTT.

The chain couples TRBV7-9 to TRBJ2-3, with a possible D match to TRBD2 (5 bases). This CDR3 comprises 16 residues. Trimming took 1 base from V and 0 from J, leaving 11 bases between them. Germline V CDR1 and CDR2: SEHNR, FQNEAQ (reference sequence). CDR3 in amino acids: CASSLGAGGSTDTQYF. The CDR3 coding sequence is TGTGCCAGCAGCTTAGGGGCTGGCGGGAGCACAGATACGCAGTATTTT.

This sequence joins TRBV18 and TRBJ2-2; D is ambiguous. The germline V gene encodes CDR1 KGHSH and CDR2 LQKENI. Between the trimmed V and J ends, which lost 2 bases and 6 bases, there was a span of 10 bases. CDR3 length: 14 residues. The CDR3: CASSPGVKPGELFF. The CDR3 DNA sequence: TGTGCCAGCTCACCAGGAGTGAAACCCGGGGAGCTGTTTTTT. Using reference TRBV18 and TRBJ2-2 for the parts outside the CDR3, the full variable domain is NAGVMQNPRHLVRRRGQEARLRCSPMKGHSHVYWYRQLPEEGLKFMVYLQKENIIDESGMPKERFSAEFPKEGPSILRIQQVVRGDSAAYFCASSPGVKPGELFFGEGSRLTVL.

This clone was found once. DNA of the CDR3: TGTGCCAGCACCCTCACAGGGCGGAACACTGAAGCTTTCTTT. It specifies CASTLTGRNTEAFF. The gene calls are TRBV6-5 and TRBJ1-1, with D possibly being TRBD1 (6 bases). Germline lookup yields CDR1 MNHEY and CDR2 SVGAGI. This CDR3 is built from 14 residues. V was pared by 7 bases and J by 1 base, with 13 bases between.

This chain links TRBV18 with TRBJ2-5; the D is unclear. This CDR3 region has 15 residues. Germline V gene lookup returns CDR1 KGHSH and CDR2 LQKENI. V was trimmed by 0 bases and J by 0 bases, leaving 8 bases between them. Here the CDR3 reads CASSPPAAYQETQYF. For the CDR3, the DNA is TGTGCCAGCTCACCACCGGCGGCGTACCAAGAGACCCAGTACTTC.

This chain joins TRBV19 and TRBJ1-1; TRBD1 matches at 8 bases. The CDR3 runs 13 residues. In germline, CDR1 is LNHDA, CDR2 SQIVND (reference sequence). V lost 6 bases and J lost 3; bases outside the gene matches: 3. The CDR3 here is CASREQGDTEAFF. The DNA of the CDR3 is TGTGCCAGTAGAGAACAGGGGGACACTGAAGCTTTCTTT. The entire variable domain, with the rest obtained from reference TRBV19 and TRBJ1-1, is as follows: DGGITQSPKYLFRKEGQNVTLSCEQNLNHDAMYWYRQDPGQGLRLIYYSQIVNDFQKGDIAEGYSVSREKKESFPLTVTSAQKNPTAFYLCASREQGDTEAFFGQGTRLTVV.

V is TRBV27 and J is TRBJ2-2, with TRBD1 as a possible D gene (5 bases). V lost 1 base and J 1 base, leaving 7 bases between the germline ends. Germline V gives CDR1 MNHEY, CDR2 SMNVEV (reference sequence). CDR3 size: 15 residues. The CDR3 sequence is CASSLFQGNTGELFF. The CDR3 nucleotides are TGTGCCAGCAGTTTATTCCAGGGGAACACCGGGGAGCTGTTTTTT.

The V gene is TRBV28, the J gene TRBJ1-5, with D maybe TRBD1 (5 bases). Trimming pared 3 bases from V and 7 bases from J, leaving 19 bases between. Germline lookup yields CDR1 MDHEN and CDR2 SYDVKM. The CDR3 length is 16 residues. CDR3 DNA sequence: TGTGCCAGCAGTTTGATATTTGCCGGACATCGGCAGCCCCAGCATTTT. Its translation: CASSLIFAGHRQPQHF. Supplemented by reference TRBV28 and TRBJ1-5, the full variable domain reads DVKVTQSSRYLVKRTGEKVFLECVQDMDHENMFWYRQDPGLGLRLIYFSYDVKMKEKGDIPEGYSVSREKKERFSLILESASTNQTSMYLCASSLIFAGHRQPQHFGDGTRLSIL.

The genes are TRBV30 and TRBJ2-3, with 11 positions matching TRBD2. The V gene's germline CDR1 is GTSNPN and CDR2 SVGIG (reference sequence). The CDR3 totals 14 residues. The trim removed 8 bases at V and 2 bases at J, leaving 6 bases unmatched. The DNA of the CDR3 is TGTGCCCGTAGCGGGGGGGCCAACACAGATACGCAGTATTTT. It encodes CARSGGANTDTQYF.

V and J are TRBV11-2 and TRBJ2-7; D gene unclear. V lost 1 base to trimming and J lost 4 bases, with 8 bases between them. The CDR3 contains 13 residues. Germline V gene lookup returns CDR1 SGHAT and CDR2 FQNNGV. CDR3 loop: CASSLVRRYEQYV. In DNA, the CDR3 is TGTGCCAGCAGCTTAGTCAGGCGATACGAGCAGTACGTC.

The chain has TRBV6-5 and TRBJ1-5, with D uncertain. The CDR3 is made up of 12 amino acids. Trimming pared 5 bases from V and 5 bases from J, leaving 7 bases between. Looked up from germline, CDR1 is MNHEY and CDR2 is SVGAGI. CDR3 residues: CASSHRDQPQHF. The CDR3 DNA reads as TGTGCCAGCAGTCACAGAGATCAGCCCCAGCATTTT.

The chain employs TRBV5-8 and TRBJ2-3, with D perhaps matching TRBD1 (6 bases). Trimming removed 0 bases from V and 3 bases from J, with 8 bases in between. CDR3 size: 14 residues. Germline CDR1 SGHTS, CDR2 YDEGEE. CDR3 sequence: CASSLVQGTDTQYF. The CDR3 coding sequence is TGTGCCAGCAGCTTGGTGCAGGGGACAGATACGCAGTATTTT. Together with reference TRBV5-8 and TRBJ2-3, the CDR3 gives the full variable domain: EAGVTQSPTHLIKTRGQQATLRCSPISGHTSVYWYQQALGLGLQFLLWYDEGEERNRGNFPPRFSGRQFPNYSSELNVNALELEDSALYLCASSLVQGTDTQYFGPGTRLTVL.

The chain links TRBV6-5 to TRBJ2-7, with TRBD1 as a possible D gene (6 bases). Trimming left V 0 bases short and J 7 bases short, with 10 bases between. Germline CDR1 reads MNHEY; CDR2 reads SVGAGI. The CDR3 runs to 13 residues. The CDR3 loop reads CASSYSQGGEQYF. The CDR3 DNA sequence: TGTGCCAGCAGTTACTCGCAAGGGGGAGAGCAGTACTTC.

CDR3 coding DNA: TGCGCCAGCAGCGGTGGGAGCCAAGAGACCCAGTACTTC. The encoded protein is CASSGGSQETQYF. This chain connects TRBV4-3 to TRBJ2-5; perhaps TRBD2 as D (5 bases). This CDR3 region has 13 residues. CDR1 and CDR2 from the germline V gene are LGHNA and YSLEER. V was clipped by 5 bases and J by 1 base, with 8 bases between them.

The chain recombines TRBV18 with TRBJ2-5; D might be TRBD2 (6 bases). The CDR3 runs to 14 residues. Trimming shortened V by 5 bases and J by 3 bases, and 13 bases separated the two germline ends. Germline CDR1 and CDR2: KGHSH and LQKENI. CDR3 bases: TGTGCCAGCTCAAGTCGGATAGCGGAAGAGACCCAGTACTTC. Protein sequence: CASSSRIAEETQYF.

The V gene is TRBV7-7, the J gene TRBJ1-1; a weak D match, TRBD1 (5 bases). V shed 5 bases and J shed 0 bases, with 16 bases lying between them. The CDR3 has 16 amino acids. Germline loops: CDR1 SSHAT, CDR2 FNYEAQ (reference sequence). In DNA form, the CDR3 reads TGTGCCAGCAGCCCCTTTGCCGCAGGGTTGAACACTGAAGCTTTCTTT. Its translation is CASSPFAAGLNTEAFF.

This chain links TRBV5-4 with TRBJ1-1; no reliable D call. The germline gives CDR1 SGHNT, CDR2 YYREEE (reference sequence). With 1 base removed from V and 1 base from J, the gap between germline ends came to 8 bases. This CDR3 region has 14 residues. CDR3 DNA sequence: TGTGCCAGCAGCTTGAGAGCCCCGAACACTGAAGCTTTCTTT. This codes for CASSLRAPNTEAFF.

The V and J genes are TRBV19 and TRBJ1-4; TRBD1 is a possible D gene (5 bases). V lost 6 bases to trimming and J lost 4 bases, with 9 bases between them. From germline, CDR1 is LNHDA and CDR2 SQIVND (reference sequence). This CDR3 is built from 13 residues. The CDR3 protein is CASSGTLNEKLFF. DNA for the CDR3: TGTGCCAGTAGCGGGACTCTTAATGAAAAACTGTTTTTT.

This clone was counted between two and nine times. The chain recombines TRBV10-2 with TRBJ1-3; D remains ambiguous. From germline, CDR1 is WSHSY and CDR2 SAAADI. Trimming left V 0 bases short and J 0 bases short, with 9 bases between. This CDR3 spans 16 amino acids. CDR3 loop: CASSESRAASGNTIYF. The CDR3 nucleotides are TGCGCCAGCAGTGAGTCGAGGGCTGCCTCTGGAAACACCATATATTTT.

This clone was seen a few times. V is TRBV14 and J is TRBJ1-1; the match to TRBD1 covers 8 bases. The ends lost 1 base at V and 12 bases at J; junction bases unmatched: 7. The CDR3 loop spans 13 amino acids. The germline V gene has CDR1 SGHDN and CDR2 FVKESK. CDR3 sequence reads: CASSQAGTGGTFF. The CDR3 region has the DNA TGTGCCAGCAGCCAAGCCGGGACAGGTGGAACTTTCTTT.

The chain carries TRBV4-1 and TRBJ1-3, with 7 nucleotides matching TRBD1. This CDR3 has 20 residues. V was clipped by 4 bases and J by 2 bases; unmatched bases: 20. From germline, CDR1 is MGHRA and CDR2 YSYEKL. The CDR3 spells CASSPRTIMTGTSTGNTIYF. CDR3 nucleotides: TGCGCCAGCAGCCCCCGAACTATAATGACAGGGACCTCGACTGGAAACACCATATATTTT.

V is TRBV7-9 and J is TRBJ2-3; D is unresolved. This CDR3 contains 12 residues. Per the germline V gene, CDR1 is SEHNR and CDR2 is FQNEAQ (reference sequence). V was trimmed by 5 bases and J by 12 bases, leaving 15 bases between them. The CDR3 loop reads CASSLEVLPQYF. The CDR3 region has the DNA TGTGCCAGCAGCCTAGAAGTACTCCCACAGTATTTT.